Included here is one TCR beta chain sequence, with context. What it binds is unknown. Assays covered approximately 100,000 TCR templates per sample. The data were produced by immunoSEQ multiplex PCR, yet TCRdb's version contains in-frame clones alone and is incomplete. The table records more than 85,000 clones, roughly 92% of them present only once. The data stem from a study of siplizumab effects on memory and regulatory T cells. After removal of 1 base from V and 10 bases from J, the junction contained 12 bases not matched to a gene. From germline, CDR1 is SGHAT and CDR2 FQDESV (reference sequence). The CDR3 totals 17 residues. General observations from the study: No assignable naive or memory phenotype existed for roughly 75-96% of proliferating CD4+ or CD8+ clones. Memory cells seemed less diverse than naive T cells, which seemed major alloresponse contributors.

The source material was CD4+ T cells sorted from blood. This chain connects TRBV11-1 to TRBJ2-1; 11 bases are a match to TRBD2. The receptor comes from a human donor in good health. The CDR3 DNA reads TGTGCCAGCAGCTTAGGGGGACTAGCGGCGGGAGAGCGCGAGCAGTTCTTC. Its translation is CASSLGGLAAGEREQFF.